This T cell receptor (beta chain) was sequenced in a study of blood T cell repertoires in COVID-19. About the research overall: Samples of COVID-19 (acute and convalescent) were obtained from the United States, Italy and Spain.

The authors' processing: Reference gene primer amplification gave nucleated cell count estimates. Generated by immunoSEQ multiplex PCR, the TCRdb table keeps only in-frame clones and is missing some. Clone size and the V and J calls come from that table; the DNA yielded D and trimming. The sample has around 450,000 clones; 90% are singletons. The study recruited people aged roughly 18 to 100 years across some 23 US areas. The study assigned cohorts using participant-reported clinical history. In regard to this clone: This sample includes further DNA sequences coding for the same CDR3.

The CDR3 runs to 15 residues. CDR1 and CDR2 from the germline V gene are SEHNR and FQNEAQ (reference sequence). V dropped 4 bases and J dropped 5 bases, with 15 bases sitting between them. The V and J genes are TRBV7-9 and TRBJ2-1; TRBD1 might be the D (7 bases). The source material was PBMCs or T cells enriched from blood (not recorded which). The clonotype comes from a man aged 18 to 29 who had recovered from COVID-19. In DNA, the CDR3 is TGTGCCAGCAGCTCCTGGGACAGACTAGACAATGAGCAGTTCTTC. It codes for CASSSWDRLDNEQFF.